This TCR beta chain was obtained from a study of blood T cell repertoires in COVID-19. Produced via immunoSEQ multiplex PCR; TCRdb's table is partial and in-frame only. The sample has approximately 170,000 clones, more than 85% seen once. Enrollment of patients from Seattle took place during active infection, with longitudinal follow-up. The CDR3 extends over 16 amino acids. Germline loops: CDR1 MNHEY, CDR2 SMNVEV (reference sequence). Trimming at V came to 8 bases and at J to 4 bases, leaving 16 bases not matched to a gene. Sequencing used peripheral blood. This receptor was obtained from a woman aged 60-70 years with COVID-19, enrolled during active disease. The chain couples TRBV27 to TRBJ1-2; 7 bases agree with TRBD1. CDR3: CASPLLPGQKIYGYTF. The CDR3 DNA reads as TGTGCCAGCCCCTTACTTCCGGGACAGAAAATCTATGGCTACACCTTC.